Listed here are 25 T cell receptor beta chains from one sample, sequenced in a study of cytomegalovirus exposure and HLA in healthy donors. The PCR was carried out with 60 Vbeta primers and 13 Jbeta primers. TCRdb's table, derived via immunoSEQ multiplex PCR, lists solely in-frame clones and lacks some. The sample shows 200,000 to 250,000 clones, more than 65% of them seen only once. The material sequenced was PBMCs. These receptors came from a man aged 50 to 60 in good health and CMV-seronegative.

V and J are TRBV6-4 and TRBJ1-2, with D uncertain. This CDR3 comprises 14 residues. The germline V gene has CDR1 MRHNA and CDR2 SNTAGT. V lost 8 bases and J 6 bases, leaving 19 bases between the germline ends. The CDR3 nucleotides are TGTGCCAGCCGCCGAGAGGACGGGAGCGATGGCTACACCTTC. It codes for CASRREDGSDGYTF.

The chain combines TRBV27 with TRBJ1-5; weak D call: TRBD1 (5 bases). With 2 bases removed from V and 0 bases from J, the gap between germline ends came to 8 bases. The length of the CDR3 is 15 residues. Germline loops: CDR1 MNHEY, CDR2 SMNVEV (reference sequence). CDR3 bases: TGTGCCAGCAGTTTAGCCAGGGATAGCAATCAGCCCCAGCATTTT. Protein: CASSLARDSNQPQHF.

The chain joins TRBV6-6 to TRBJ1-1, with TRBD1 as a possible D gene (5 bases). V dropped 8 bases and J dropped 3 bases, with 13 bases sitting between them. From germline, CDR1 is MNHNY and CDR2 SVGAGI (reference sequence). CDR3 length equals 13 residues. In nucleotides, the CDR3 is TGTGCCAGCGGAACAGGTGCTCACACTGAAGCTTTCTTT. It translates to CASGTGAHTEAFF.

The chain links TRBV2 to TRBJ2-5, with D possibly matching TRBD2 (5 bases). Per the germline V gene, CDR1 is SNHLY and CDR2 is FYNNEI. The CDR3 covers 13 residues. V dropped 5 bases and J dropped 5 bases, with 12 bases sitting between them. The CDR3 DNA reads TGTGCCAGCAGTTCCCTAGGCGGGGAGACCCAGTACTTC. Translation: CASSSLGGETQYF.

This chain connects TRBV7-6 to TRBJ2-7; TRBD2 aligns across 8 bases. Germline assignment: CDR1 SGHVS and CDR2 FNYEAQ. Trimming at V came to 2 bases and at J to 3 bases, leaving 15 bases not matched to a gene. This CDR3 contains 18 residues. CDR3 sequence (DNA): TGTGCCAGCAGCTTACGCCCCGCCGCGACTAGCGTTAACTACGAGCAGTACTTC. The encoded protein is CASSLRPAATSVNYEQYF. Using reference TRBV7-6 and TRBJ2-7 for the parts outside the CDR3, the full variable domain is GAGVSQSPRYKVTKRGQDVALRCDPISGHVSLYWYRQALGQGPEFLTYFNYEAQQDKSGLPNDRFSAERPEGSISTLTIQRTEQRDSAMYRCASSLRPAATSVNYEQYFGPGTRLTVT.

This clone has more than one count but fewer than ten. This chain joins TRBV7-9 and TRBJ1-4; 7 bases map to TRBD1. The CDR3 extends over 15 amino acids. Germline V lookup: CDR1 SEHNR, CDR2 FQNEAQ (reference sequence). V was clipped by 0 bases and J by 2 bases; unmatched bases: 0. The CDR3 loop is CASSLATGTNEKLFF. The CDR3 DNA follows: TGTGCCAGCAGCTTAGCGACAGGGACTAATGAAAAACTGTTTTTT.

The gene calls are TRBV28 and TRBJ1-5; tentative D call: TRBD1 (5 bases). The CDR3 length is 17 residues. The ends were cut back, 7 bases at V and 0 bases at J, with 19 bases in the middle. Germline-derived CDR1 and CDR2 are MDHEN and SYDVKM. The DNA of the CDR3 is TGTGCCAGCACCCGAACGGGACTGTTTTATAGCAATCAGCCCCAGCATTTT. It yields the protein CASTRTGLFYSNQPQHF.

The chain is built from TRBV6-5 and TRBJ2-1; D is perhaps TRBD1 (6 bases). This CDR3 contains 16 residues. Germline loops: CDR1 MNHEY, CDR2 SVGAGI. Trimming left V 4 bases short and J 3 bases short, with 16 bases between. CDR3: CASSSPRDTLYNEQFF. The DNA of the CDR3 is TGTGCCAGCAGTTCCCCCCGGGACACACTCTACAATGAGCAGTTCTTC.

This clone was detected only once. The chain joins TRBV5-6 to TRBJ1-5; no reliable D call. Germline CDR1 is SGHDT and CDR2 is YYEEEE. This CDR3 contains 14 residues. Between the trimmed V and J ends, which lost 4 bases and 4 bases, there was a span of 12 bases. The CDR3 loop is CASSARLVNQPQHF. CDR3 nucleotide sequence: TGTGCCAGCAGCGCCCGACTGGTAAATCAGCCCCAGCATTTT. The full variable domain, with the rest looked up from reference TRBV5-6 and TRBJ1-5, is DAGVTQSPTHLIKTRGQQVTLRCSPKSGHDTVSWYQQALGQGPQFIFQYYEEEERQRGNFPDRFSGHQFPNYSSELNVNALLLGDSALYLCASSARLVNQPQHFGDGTRLSIL.

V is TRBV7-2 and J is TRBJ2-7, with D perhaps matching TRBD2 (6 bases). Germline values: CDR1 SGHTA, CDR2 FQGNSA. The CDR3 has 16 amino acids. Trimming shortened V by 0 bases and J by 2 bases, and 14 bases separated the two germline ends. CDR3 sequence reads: CASSLAGSGSTYEQYF. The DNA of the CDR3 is TGTGCCAGCAGCTTAGCAGGTAGCGGTTCTACCTACGAGCAGTACTTC.

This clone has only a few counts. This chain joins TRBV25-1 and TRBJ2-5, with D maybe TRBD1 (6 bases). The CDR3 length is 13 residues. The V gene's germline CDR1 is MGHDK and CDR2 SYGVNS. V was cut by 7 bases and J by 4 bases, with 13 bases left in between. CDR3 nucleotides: TGTGCCAGCACCAAACAGGGTCCAGAGACCCAGTACTTC. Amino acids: CASTKQGPETQYF.

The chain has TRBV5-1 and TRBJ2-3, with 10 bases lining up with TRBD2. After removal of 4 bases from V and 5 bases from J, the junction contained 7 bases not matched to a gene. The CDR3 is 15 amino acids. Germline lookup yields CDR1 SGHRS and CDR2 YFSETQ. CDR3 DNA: TGCGCCAGCAGCCCTGGGCAGCGGGAGGGAGATACGCAGTATTTT. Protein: CASSPGQREGDTQYF.

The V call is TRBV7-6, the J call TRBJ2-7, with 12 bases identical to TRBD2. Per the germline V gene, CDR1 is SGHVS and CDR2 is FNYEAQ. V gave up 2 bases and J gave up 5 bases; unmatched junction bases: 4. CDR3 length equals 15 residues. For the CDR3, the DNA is TGTGCCAGCAGCTTATCGGGACTAGCGGGTCACGAGCAGTACTTC. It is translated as CASSLSGLAGHEQYF.

Here the CDR3 DNA reads TGTGCCAGCACCCCATTGGGCGGGAGCACAGATACGCAGTATTTT. This encodes CASTPLGGSTDTQYF. The J gene is TRBJ2-3, the V gene TRBV6-5, with D perhaps TRBD2 (5 bases). Trimming took 7 bases from V and 0 from J, leaving 14 bases between them. The CDR3 covers 15 residues. The germline CDR1 and CDR2 sequences are MNHEY and SVGAGI.

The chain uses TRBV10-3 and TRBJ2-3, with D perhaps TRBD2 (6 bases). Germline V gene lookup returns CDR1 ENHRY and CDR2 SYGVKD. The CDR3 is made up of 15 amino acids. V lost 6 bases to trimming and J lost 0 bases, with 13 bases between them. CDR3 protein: CAISDSGTSTDTQYF. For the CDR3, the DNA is TGTGCCATCAGCGACTCCGGGACTAGCACAGATACGCAGTATTTT.

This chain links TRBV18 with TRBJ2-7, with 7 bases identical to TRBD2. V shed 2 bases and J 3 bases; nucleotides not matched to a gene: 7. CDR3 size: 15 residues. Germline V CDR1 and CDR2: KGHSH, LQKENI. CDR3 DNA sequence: TGTGCCAGCTCACCAAAGCGGGACGGAGTCTACGAGCAGTACTTC. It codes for CASSPKRDGVYEQYF.

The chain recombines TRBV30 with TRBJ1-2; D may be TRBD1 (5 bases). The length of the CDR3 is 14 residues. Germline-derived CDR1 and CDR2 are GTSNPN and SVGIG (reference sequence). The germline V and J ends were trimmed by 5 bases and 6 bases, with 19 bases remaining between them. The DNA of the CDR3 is TGTGCCTGGGAGAAACAGGTTTCTTTAGATGGCTACACCTTC. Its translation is CAWEKQVSLDGYTF.

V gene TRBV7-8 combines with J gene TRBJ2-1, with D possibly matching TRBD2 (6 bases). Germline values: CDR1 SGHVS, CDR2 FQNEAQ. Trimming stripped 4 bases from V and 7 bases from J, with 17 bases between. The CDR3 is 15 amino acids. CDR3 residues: CASSSKGGTENEQFF. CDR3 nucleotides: TGTGCCAGCAGCTCAAAAGGCGGGACCGAAAATGAGCAGTTCTTC.

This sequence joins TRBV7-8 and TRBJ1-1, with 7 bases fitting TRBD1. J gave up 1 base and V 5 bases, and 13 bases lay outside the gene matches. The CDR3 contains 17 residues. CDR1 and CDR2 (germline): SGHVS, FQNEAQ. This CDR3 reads CASSPPTYRGGNTEAFF. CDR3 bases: TGTGCCAGCAGCCCACCGACCTACAGGGGCGGGAACACTGAAGCTTTCTTT.

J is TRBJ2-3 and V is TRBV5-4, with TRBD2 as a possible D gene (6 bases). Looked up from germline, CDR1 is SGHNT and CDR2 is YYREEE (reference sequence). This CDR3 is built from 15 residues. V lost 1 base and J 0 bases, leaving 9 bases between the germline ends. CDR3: CASSLQSGSTDTQYF. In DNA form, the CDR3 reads TGTGCCAGCAGCTTGCAAAGCGGGAGCACAGATACGCAGTATTTT.

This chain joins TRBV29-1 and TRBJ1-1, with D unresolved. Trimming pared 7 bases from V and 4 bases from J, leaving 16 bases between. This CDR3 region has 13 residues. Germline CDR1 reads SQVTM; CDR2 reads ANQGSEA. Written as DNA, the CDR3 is TGCAGCGCGGAGGAGCAGCGGGGCACTGAAGCTTTCTTT. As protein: CSAEEQRGTEAFF.

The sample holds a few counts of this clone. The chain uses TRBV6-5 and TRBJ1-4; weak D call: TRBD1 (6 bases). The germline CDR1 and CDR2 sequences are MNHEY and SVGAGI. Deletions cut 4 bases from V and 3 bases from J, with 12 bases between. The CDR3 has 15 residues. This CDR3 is CASSSKDSSNEKLFF. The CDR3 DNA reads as TGTGCCAGCAGTTCCAAGGACAGCTCTAATGAAAAACTGTTTTTT.

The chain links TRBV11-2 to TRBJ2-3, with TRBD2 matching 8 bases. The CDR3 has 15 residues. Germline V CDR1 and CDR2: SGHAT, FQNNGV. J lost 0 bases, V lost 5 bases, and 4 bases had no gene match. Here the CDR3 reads CASSPGGRSTDTQYF. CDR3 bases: TGTGCCAGCAGCCCGGGCGGGAGGAGCACAGATACGCAGTATTTT.

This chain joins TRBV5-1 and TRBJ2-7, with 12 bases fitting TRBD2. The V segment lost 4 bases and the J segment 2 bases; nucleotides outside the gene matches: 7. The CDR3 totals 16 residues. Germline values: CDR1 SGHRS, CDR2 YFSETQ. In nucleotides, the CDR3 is TGCGCCAGCAGCACCTGGACTAGCGGGGCCGCCTACGAGCAGTACTTC. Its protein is CASSTWTSGAAYEQYF.

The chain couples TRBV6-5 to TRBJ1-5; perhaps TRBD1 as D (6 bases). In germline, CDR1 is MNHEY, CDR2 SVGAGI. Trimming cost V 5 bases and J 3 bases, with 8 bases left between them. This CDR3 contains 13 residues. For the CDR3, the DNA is TGTGCCAGCAGTACAGGGCACAATCAGCCCCAGCATTTT. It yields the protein CASSTGHNQPQHF.